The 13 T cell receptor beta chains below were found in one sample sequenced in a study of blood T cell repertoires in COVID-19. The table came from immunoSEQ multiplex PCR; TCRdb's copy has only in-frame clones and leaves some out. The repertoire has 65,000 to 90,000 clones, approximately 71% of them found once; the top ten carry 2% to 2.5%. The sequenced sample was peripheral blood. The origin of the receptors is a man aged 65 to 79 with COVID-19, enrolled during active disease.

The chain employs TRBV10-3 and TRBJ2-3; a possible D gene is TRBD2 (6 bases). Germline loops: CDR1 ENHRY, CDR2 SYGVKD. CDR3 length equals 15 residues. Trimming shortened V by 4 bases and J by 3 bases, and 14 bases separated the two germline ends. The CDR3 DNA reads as TGTGCCATCAGTGGTCCAGCGGGTCGGACAGATACGCAGTATTTT. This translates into CAISGPAGRTDTQYF.

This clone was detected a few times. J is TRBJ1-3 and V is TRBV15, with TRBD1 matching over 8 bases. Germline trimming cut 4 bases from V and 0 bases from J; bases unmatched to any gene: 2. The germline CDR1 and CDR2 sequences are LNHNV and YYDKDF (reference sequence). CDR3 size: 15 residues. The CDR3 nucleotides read TGTGCCACCAGCAAAGACAGGGGCTCTGGAAACACCATATATTTT. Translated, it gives CATSKDRGSGNTIYF.

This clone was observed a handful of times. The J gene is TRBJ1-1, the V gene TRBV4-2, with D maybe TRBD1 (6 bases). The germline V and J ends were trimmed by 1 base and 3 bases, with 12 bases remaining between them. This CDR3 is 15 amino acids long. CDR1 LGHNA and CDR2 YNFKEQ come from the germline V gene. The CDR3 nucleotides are TGTGCCAGCAGCCAAGGGGGGGGCAGGGACACTGAAGCTTTCTTT. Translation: CASSQGGGRDTEAFF.

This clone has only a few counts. The CDR3 nucleotides are TGTGCCAGCACCCGGGAGGTAACTGGAAACACCATATATTTT. This sequence encodes CASTREVTGNTIYF. The rearrangement links TRBV28 to TRBJ1-3; no clear D gene. Per the germline V gene, CDR1 is MDHEN and CDR2 is SYDVKM. This CDR3 is built from 14 residues. Trimming stripped 7 bases from V and 2 bases from J, with 12 bases between.

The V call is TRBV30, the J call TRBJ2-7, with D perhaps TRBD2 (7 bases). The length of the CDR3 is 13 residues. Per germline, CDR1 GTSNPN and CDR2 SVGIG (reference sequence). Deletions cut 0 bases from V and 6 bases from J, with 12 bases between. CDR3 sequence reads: CAWSVSRGGEQYF. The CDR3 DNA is TGTGCCTGGAGTGTAAGTAGGGGGGGCGAGCAGTACTTC.

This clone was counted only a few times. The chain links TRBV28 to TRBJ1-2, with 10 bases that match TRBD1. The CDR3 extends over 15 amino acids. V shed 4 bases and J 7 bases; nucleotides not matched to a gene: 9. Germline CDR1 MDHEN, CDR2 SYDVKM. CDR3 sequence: CASSSPGQGPGGYTF. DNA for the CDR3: TGTGCCAGCAGTTCACCGGGACAGGGGCCTGGTGGCTACACCTTC.

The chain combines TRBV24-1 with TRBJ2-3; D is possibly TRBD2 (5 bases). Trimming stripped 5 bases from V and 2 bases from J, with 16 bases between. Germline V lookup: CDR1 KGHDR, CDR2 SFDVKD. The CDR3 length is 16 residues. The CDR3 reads CATSAGREGYTDTQYF. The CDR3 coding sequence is TGTGCCACCAGTGCCGGACGGGAAGGGTACACAGATACGCAGTATTTT.

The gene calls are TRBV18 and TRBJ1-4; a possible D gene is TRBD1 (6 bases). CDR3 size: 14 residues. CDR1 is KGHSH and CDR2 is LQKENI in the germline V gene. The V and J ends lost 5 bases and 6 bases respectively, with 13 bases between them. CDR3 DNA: TGTGCCAGCTCAGAGAACAGGGTCGATGAAAAACTGTTTTTT. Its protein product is CASSENRVDEKLFF.

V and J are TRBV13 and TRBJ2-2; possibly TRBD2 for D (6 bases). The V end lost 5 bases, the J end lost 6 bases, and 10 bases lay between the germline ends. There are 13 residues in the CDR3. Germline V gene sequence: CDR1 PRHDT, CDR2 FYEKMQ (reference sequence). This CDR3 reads CASSITSPGELFF. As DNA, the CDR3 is TGTGCCAGCAGCATAACTAGCCCCGGGGAGCTGTTTTTT. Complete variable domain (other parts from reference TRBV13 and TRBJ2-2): AAGVIQSPRHLIKEKRETATLKCYPIPRHDTVYWYQQGPGQDPQFLISFYEKMQSDKGSIPDRFSAQQFSDYHSELNMSSLELGDSALYFCASSITSPGELFFGEGSRLTVL.

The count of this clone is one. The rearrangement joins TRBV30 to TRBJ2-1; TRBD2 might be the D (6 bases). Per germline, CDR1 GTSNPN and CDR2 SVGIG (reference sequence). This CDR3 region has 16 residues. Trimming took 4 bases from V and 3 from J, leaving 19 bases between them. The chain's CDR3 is CAWKLERRLGYNEQFF. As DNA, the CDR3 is TGTGCCTGGAAGTTGGAGCGGAGACTAGGCTACAATGAGCAGTTCTTC.

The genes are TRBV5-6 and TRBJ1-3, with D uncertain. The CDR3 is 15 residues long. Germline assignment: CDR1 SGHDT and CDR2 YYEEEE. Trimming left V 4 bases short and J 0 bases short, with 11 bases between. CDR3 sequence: CASSRGGISGNTIYF. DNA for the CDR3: TGTGCCAGCAGCCGAGGCGGGATCTCTGGAAACACCATATATTTT. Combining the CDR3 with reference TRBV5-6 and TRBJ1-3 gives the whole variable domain DAGVTQSPTHLIKTRGQQVTLRCSPKSGHDTVSWYQQALGQGPQFIFQYYEEEERQRGNFPDRFSGHQFPNYSSELNVNALLLGDSALYLCASSRGGISGNTIYFGEGSWLTVV.

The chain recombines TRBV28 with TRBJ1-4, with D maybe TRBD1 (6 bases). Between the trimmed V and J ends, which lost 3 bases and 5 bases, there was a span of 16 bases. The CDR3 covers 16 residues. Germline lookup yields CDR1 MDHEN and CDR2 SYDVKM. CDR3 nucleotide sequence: TGTGCCAGCAGTTTTCTAGGACAGAGTCGAAATGAAAAACTGTTTTTT. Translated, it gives CASSFLGQSRNEKLFF.

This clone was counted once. CDR3 in amino acids: CASSRRLMAGEGEQYF. The CDR3 nucleotides are TGTGCCAGCTCACGTCGATTGATGGCGGGAGAAGGAGAGCAGTACTTC. The chain has TRBV18 and TRBJ2-7, with 7 bases lining up with TRBD2. The junction had 16 bases not matched to a gene; V was cut back by 4 bases and J by 7 bases. The CDR3 has 16 residues. The V gene's germline CDR1 is KGHSH and CDR2 LQKENI.